The clone carrying this T cell receptor (beta chain) turned up a few times. The junction had 15 bases not matched to a gene; V was cut back by 4 bases and J by 8 bases. Germline V lookup: CDR1 MNHEY, CDR2 SMNVEV (reference sequence). The CDR3 contains 16 residues. The sample originates from a study of blood T cell repertoires in COVID-19. TCRdb's copy holds only in-frame clones and misses some; the assay was immunoSEQ multiplex PCR. The sample lists 50,000 to 65,000 clones; more than 75% were seen once. The rearrangement links TRBV27 to TRBJ1-2; 8 bases align to TRBD1. Sequencing was performed on peripheral blood. The sequence derives from a man aged 35 to 55 with active COVID-19. The DNA for the CDR3 is TGTGCCAGCAGTTCCCTTCGTATCAGGGGGCGCGGAGGCTACACCTTC. Translating it yields CASSSLRIRGRGGYTF.